What follows are 16 T cell receptor beta chains derived from one specimen sequenced in a study of blood T cells in healthy people across ages. It was with a sample-barcoded 5' primer and a J-beta primer mix that a second PCR of about 7 to 12 cycles was run. TCRdb used MiXCR to reprocess the 5' RACE reads, holding one entry per CDR3 protein. Among some 1,000,000 distinct CDR3 sequences, 20% to 25% were seen once, and the ten largest hold 0.65% to 0.75%. These records were also assigned to another study, of T cells of mothers and their children.

The source material was blood. Source of these receptors: a girl aged 2-10 years in good health.

This chain links TRBV7-9 with TRBJ2-5, with D unclear. CDR3 length: 11 residues. The V end was cut by 5 bases, the J end by 7 bases, with 8 bases between. Per the germline V gene, CDR1 is SEHNR and CDR2 is FQNEAQ (reference sequence). For the CDR3, the DNA is TGTGCCAGCAGCCGAGAGTTGACCCAGTACTTC. It codes for CASSRELTQYF. Filled out from reference TRBV7-9 and TRBJ2-5, the complete variable domain reads DTGVSQNPRHKITKRGQNVTFRCDPISEHNRLYWYRQTLGQGPEFLTYFQNEAQLEKSRLLSDRFSAERPKGSFSTLEIQRTEQGDSAMYLCASSRELTQYFGPGTRLLVL.

The CDR3 sequence is CASSLWGTVNEQYF. The CDR3 nucleotides are TGTGCCAGCAGTTTATGGGGGACGGTGAACGAGCAGTACTTC. This chain uses TRBV27 with TRBJ2-7, with D possibly called TRBD1 or TRBD2 (5 bases each). Trimming shortened V by 1 base and J by 5 bases, and 12 bases separated the two germline ends. CDR3 length: 14 residues. The germline V gene encodes CDR1 MNHEY and CDR2 SMNVEV (reference sequence).

This clonotype was counted between two and nine times. V gene TRBV27 combines with J gene TRBJ1-2; D may be TRBD1 (6 bases). CDR1 is MNHEY, CDR2 SMNVEV, per germline (reference sequence). The V end lost 2 bases, the J end lost 4 bases, and 11 bases lay between the germline ends. CDR3 length equals 14 residues. In DNA form, the CDR3 reads TGTGCCAGCAGTTTAGGGGGCCCAAGCTATGGCTACACCTTC. It codes for CASSLGGPSYGYTF.

The chain carries TRBV12-3 or TRBV12-4 and TRBJ1-1; no reliable D call. V was cut by 6 bases and J by 6 bases, with 14 bases left in between. CDR3 length equals 13 residues. CDR3 region: CASSRGRSAEAFF. CDR3 DNA sequence: TGTGCCAGCAGCCGAGGGAGGAGCGCTGAAGCTTTCTTT.

The rearrangement joins TRBV29-1 to TRBJ2-7; 8 bases agree with TRBD2. The CDR3 is 15 residues long. The J segment lost 3 bases and the V segment lost 6 bases, leaving 13 bases of the junction unmatched. Germline CDR1 is SQVTM and CDR2 is ANQGSEA. The DNA for the CDR3 is TGCAGCGTCCGTGAAGGGGGTAGCGGGGTCTACGAGCAGTACTTC. This translates into CSVREGGSGVYEQYF.

The J gene is TRBJ2-5, the V gene TRBV10-3; D gene ambiguous. This CDR3 has 13 residues. Between the trimmed V and J ends, which lost 2 bases and 5 bases, there was a span of 9 bases. Germline V lookup: CDR1 ENHRY, CDR2 SYGVKD. As DNA, the CDR3 is TGTGCCATCAGTGAGGATAGTTTGGAGACCCAGTACTTC. Translation: CAISEDSLETQYF.

This clonotype has more than one count but fewer than ten. CDR3 bases: TGTGCCAGCAGCTTAGGAGGGGACGGGCTCTACGAGCAGTACTTC. Its protein is CASSLGGDGLYEQYF. V is TRBV13 and J is TRBJ2-7, with D possibly called TRBD1 or TRBD2 (5 bases each). The CDR3 extends over 15 amino acids. Germline V gene lookup returns CDR1 PRHDT and CDR2 FYEKMQ (reference sequence). The V end lost 0 bases, the J end lost 3 bases, and 12 bases lay between the germline ends. Filled out from reference TRBV13 and TRBJ2-7, the complete variable domain reads AAGVIQSPRHLIKEKRETATLKCYPIPRHDTVYWYQQGPGQDPQFLISFYEKMQSDKGSIPDRFSAQQFSDYHSELNMSSLELGDSALYFCASSLGGDGLYEQYFGPGTRLTVT.

This clonotype was seen a handful of times. CDR3 DNA sequence: TGTGCCAGCAGTGCCCTAGCGGTTTACACAGATACGCAGTATTTT. This codes for CASSALAVYTDTQYF. The rearrangement joins TRBV28 to TRBJ2-3, with 7 positions matching TRBD2. The germline V gene has CDR1 MDHEN and CDR2 SYDVKM. Trimming cost V 5 bases and J 2 bases; bases outside gene matches: 7. The length of the CDR3 is 15 residues.

This clonotype was counted only a few times. The chain employs TRBV4-3 and TRBJ2-7; the match to TRBD1 covers 9 bases. V was clipped by 4 bases and J by 7 bases; unmatched bases: 8. Germline values: CDR1 LGHNA, CDR2 YSLEER. CDR3 length: 14 residues. The chain's CDR3 is CASSPDRGGWEQYF. The CDR3 DNA sequence: TGCGCCAGCAGCCCGGACAGGGGAGGCTGGGAGCAGTACTTC.

This clonotype has more than one count but fewer than ten. The chain has TRBV20-1 and TRBJ2-5; the D is unclear. This CDR3 has 15 residues. Germline-derived CDR1 and CDR2 are DFQATT and SNEGSKA (reference sequence). V lost 4 bases, J lost 2 bases, and 17 bases lay in between. In DNA, the CDR3 is TGCAGTGCTAAAGGACCGAAGGGCAAACAAGAGACCCAGTACTTC. It translates to CSAKGPKGKQETQYF.

This clonotype was observed a handful of times. The V call is TRBV4-1, the J call TRBJ2-5; 8 bases match TRBD2. The J call is in doubt because the DNA end fits TRBJ2-1 better. Germline-derived CDR1 and CDR2 are MGHRA and YSYEKL. The CDR3 sequence is 16 residues long. CDR3 bases: TGCGCCAGCAGCCAAGCCCCATTAGCGGGGAACAATGAGCAGTTCTTC. This translates into CASSQAPLAGNNEQFF.

This clonotype was seen more than once but under ten times. The chain uses TRBV28 and TRBJ2-1; 7 nucleotides align to TRBD2. Near its end, the DNA agrees better with TRBJ2-7, so the J call may be wrong. The CDR3 consists of 12 residues. The V gene's germline CDR1 is MDHEN and CDR2 SYDVKM. The CDR3 nucleotides read TGTGCCAGCAGATCCACTAGCGCCCAGCAGTACTTC. Residues: CASRSTSAQQYF.

A remark on this clonotype: As the CDR3 is not closed by the conserved phenylalanine or tryptophan, this likely results from a read error. The chain has TRBV29-1 and TRBJ2-3; unclear D gene. This CDR3 spans 11 amino acids. The V gene's germline CDR1 is SQVTM and CDR2 ANQGSEA. V lost 6 bases to trimming and J lost 0 bases, with 4 bases between them. The CDR3 sequence is CSVGSTDTQYL. Here the CDR3 DNA reads TGCAGCGTGGGTAGCACAGATACGCAGTATTTG.

At least ten counts were recorded for this clonotype. The chain is built from TRBV27 and TRBJ1-4, with 9 bases aligning to TRBD1. The CDR3 totals 15 residues. J gave up 5 bases and V 4 bases, and 5 bases lay outside the gene matches. CDR1 is MNHEY, CDR2 SMNVEV, per germline (reference sequence). The CDR3, as DNA: TGTGCCAGCAGTTCCACAGGGGGCCCGAATGAAAAACTGTTTTTT. Its translation is CASSSTGGPNEKLFF.

This clonotype was picked up a small number of times. The chain carries TRBV12-3 or TRBV12-4 and TRBJ1-4; unclear D gene. The V end was cut by 3 bases, the J end by 0 bases, with 8 bases between. The CDR3 is 15 residues long. The CDR3 nucleotides are TGTGCCAGCAGTTTCCAGTCCCCAACTAATGAAAAACTGTTTTTT. This codes for CASSFQSPTNEKLFF.

The CDR3 loop reads CSARPGLLGETQYF. As DNA, the CDR3 is TGCAGTGCCCGCCCGGGACTACTCGGAGAGACCCAGTACTTC. The chain recombines TRBV20-1 with TRBJ2-5, with 7 bases lining up with TRBD2. Germline loops: CDR1 DFQATT, CDR2 SNEGSKA (reference sequence). This CDR3 spans 14 amino acids. The junction had 11 bases not matched to a gene; V was cut back by 6 bases and J by 4 bases.